The present entry profiles one T cell receptor beta chain with its context. The data were taken from a study of blood T cell repertoires in COVID-19. At the level of the study: Acute-phase and convalescent COVID-19 samples originated in the United States, Italy and Spain. T cells, B-cell-depleted T cells, or PBMCs provided the cDNA or gDNA that served as material.

This CDR3 has 13 amino acids. Trimming cost V 4 bases and J 4 bases; bases outside gene matches: 3. Original analysis: Estimates of nucleated cell counts were drawn from the amplification of reference gene primers. Clones were read by immunoSEQ multiplex PCR, and TCRdb kept only the in-frame ones, dropping some. The V and J calls and clone size come from that table; D and trimming were worked out from the DNA. Counted here are 87,000 or so clones, around 84% occurring once; the ten biggest clones make up 22%. Specimen: peripheral blood. The chain couples TRBV12-3 or TRBV12-4 to TRBJ1-1; 7 positions match TRBD1. This sequence was found in a woman older than 75 in a cohort sampled during active or convalescent COVID-19. CDR3 in DNA: TGTGCCAGCAGTTGGGACAGCTTCACTGAAGCTTTCTTT. The encoded protein is CASSWDSFTEAFF.